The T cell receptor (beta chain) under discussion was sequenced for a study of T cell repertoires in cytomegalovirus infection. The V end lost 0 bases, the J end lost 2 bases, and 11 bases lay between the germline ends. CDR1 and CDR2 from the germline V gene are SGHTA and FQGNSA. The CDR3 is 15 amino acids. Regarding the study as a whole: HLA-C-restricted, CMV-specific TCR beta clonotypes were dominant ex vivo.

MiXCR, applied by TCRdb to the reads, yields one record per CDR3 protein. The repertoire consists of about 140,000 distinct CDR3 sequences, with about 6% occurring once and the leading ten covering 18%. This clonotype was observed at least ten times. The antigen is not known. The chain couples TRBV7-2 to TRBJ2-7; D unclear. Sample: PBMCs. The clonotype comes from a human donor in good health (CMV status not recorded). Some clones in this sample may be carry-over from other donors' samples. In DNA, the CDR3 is TGTGCCAGCAGCTTAGCGCCATTAGCCCCCTACGAGCAGTACTTC. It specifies CASSLAPLAPYEQYF.